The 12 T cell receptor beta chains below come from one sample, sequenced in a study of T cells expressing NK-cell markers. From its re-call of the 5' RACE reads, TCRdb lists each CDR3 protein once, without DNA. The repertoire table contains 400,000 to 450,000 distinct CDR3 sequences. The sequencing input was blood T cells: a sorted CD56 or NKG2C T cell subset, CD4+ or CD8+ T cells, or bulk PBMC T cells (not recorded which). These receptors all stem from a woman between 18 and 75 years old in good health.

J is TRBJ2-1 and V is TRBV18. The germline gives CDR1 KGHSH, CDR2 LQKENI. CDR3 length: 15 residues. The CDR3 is CASSPLTSSYNEQFF.

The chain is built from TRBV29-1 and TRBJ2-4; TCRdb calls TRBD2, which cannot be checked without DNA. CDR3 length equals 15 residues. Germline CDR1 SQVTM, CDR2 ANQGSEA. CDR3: CITPPSGGAKNIQYF.

The CDR3 loop is CASRWGGIGGLSYNEQFF. The J gene is TRBJ2-1, the V gene TRBV28; absent DNA, TCRdb's TRBD1 call cannot be checked. CDR1 MDHEN and CDR2 SYDVKM come from the germline V gene. CDR3 size: 18 residues.

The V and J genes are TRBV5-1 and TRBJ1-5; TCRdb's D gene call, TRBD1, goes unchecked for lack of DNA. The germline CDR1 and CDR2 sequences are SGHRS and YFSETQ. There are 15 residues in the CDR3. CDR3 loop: CASSLGYGANQPQHF.

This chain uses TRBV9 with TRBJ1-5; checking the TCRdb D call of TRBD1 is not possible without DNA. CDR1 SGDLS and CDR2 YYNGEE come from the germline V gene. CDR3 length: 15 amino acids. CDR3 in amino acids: CASSVDGGSNQPQHF.

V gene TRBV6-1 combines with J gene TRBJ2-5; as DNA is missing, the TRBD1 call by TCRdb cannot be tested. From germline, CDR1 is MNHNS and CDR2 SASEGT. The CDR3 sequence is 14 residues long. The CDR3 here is CASSEAGGIETQYF.

The CDR3: CASSLSGQAFPDTQYF. The chain is built from TRBV7-3 and TRBJ2-3; the D call from TCRdb, TRBD1, cannot be confirmed without DNA. This CDR3 has 16 residues. The germline CDR1 and CDR2 sequences are SGHTA and FQGTGA.

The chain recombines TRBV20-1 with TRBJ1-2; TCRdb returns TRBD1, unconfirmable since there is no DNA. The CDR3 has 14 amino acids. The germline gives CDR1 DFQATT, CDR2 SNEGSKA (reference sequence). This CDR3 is CSASFQGADYGYTF.

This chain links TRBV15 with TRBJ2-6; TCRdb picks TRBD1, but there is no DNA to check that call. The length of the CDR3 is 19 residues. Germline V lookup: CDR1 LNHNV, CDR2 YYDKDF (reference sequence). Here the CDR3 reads CATSRDSPQDRSGANVLTF. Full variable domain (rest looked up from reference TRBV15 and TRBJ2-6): DAMVIQNPRYQVTQFGKPVTLSCSQTLNHNVMYWYQQKSSQAPKLLFHYYDKDFNNEADTPDNFQSRRPNTSFCFLDIRSPGLGDTAMYLCATSRDSPQDRSGANVLTFGAGSRLTVL.

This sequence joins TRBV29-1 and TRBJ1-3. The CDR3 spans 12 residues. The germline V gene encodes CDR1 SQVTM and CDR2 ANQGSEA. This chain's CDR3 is CSAKDGRNTIYF.

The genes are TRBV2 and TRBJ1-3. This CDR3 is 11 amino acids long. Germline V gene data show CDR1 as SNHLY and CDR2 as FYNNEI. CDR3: CASRGGNTIYF.

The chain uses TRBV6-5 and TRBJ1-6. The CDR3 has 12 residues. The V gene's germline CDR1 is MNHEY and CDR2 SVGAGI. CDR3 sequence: CASSYLNSPLHF.